The TCR beta chain described here comes from a study of blood T cells in healthy people across ages. In the study overall: Using template switching, researchers captured about one barcoded beta molecule for each two T cells. Study-level results: PBMCs were not sorted, which prevented a conclusive comparison of naive versus antigen-experienced cells.

Russia was home to the donors, healthy Caucasian individuals aged roughly 6 to 95. At least 5.5 micrograms of total RNA were extracted per sample. A sample-barcoded 5' primer and a J-beta primer mix were used in a second PCR of roughly 7 to 11 cycles. Each CDR3 protein gets one entry after TCRdb re-called the 5' RACE reads with MiXCR. Of over 950,000 distinct CDR3 sequences in the sample, more than 30% were seen once. For this clonotype: Its matching antigen is unknown.

The germline CDR1 and CDR2 sequences are DFQATT and SNEGSKA (reference sequence). Between the trimmed V and J ends, which lost 3 bases and 5 bases, there was a span of 13 bases. The CDR3 is 13 amino acids. The sample consisted of blood. This sequence was found in a man between 18 and 35 years old in good health. The genes are TRBV20-1 and TRBJ1-1; D remains unclear. CDR3 residues: CSARGRSRTEAFF. CDR3 nucleotides: TGCAGTGCTAGGGGCAGATCTCGGACTGAAGCTTTCTTT.